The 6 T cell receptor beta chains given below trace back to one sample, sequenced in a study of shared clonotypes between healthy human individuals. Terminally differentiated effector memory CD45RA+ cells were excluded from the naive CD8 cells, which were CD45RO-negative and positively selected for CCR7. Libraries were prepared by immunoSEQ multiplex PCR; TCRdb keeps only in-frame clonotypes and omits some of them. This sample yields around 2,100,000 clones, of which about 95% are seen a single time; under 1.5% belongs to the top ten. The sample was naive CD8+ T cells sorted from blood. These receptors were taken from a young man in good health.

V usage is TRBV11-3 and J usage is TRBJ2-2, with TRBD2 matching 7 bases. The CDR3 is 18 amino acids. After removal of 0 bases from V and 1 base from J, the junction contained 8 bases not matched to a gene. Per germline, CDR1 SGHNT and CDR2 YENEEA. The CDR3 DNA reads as TGTGCCAGCAGCTTAGATGCACCCCAGCGGGAGAACACCGGGGAGCTGTTTTTT. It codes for CASSLDAPQRENTGELFF.

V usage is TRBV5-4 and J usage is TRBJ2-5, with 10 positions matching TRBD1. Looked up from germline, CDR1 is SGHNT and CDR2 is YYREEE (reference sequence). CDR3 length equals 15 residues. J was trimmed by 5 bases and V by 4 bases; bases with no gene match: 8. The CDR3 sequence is CASSVGQGIGETQYF. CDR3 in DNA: TGTGCCAGCAGCGTGGGACAGGGGATTGGTGAGACCCAGTACTTC.

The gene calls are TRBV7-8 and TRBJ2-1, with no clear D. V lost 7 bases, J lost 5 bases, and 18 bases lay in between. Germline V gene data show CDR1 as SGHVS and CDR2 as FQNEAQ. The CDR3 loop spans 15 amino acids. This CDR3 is CASTFIGSRDNEQFF. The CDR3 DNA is TGTGCCAGCACGTTCATAGGTAGCAGAGACAATGAGCAGTTCTTC.

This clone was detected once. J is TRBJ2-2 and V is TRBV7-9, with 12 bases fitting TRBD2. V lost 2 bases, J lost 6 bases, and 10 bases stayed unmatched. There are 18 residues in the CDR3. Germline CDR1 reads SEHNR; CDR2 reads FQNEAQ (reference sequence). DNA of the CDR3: TGTGCCAGCAGCTTACGGAGTGATCTAGCGGGAGGGGCCGGGGAGCTGTTTTTT. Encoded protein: CASSLRSDLAGGAGELFF.

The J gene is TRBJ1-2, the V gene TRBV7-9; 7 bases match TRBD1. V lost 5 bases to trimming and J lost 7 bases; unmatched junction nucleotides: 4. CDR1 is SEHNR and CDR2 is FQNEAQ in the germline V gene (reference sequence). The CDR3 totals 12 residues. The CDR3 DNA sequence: TGTGCCAGCAGCGCAGGGGGTTTTGGCTACACCTTC. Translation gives CASSAGGFGYTF.

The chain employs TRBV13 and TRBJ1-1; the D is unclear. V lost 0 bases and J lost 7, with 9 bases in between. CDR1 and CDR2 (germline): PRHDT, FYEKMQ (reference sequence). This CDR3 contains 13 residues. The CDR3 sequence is CASSLGEGLEAFF. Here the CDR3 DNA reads TGTGCCAGCAGCTTAGGGGAAGGCCTTGAAGCTTTCTTT.